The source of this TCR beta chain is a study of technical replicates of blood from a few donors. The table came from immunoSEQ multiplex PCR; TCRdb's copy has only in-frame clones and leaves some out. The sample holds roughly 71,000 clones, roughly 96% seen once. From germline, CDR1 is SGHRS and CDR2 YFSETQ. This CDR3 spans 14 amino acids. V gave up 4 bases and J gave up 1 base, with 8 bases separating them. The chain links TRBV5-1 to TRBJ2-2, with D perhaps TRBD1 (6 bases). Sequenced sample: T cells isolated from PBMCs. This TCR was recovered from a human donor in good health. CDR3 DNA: TGCGCCAGCAGCGAGACAGGGAACACCGGGGAGCTGTTTTTT. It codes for CASSETGNTGELFF.